Each of the 25 T cell receptor beta chains below was sequenced from the same sample in a study of shared clonotypes between healthy human individuals. Method: immunoSEQ multiplex PCR; TCRdb's copy keeps in-frame clones and lacks some. The sample has 550,000 to 800,000 clones; around 72% are singletons. The sequenced material came from memory CD4+ T cells sorted from blood. Specified subset: CD45RA-negative fraction. All receptors come from a woman aged 25 to 45 in good health.

This clone was picked up one time. The rearrangement uses TRBV9 and TRBJ2-7; TRBD2 agrees at 14 bases. Germline lookup yields CDR1 SGDLS and CDR2 YYNGEE. CDR3 length: 15 amino acids. With V trimmed by 3 bases and J by 6 bases, 5 bases remained unmatched. CDR3 in amino acids: CASSAEGLAGAEQYF. DNA for the CDR3: TGTGCCAGCAGCGCAGAGGGACTAGCGGGAGCCGAGCAGTACTTC. Filled out from reference TRBV9 and TRBJ2-7, the complete variable domain reads DSGVTQTPKHLITATGQRVTLRCSPRSGDLSVYWYQQSLDQGLQFLIQYYNGEERAKGNILERFSAQQFPDLHSELNLSSLELGDSALYFCASSAEGLAGAEQYFGPGTRLTVT.

A few counts support this clone. V gene TRBV2 combines with J gene TRBJ1-3; D possibly corresponds to TRBD1 (6 bases). Trimming removed 7 bases from V and 1 base from J, with 20 bases in between. The germline V gene has CDR1 SNHLY and CDR2 FYNNEI. The CDR3 runs 17 residues. CDR3 nucleotides: TGTGCCAGCACCCGAAGGAGGACAGCTCCTTCTGGAAACACCATATATTTT. Translating gives CASTRRRTAPSGNTIYF.

The sample holds one count of this clone. The V gene is TRBV5-1, the J gene TRBJ2-7; no clear D. Germline-derived CDR1 and CDR2 are SGHRS and YFSETQ. The CDR3 has 12 amino acids. The ends were cut back, 5 bases at V and 2 bases at J, with 8 bases in the middle. In DNA form, the CDR3 reads TGCGCCAGCAGGGGCACCACCTACGAGCAGTACTTC. Its translation: CASRGTTYEQYF.

This clone showed up just once. The chain recombines TRBV18 with TRBJ1-1, with 12 bases lining up with TRBD1. J lost 8 bases, V lost 3 bases, and 4 bases had no gene match. Germline V gene data show CDR1 as KGHSH and CDR2 as LQKENI. CDR3 length: 14 residues. CDR3 region: CASSPGTGGREAFF. CDR3 DNA: TGTGCCAGCTCACCCGGGACAGGGGGCAGGGAAGCTTTCTTT. Looking up the rest from reference TRBV18 and TRBJ1-1 gives the full variable domain: NAGVMQNPRHLVRRRGQEARLRCSPMKGHSHVYWYRQLPEEGLKFMVYLQKENIIDESGMPKERFSAEFPKEGPSILRIQQVVRGDSAAYFCASSPGTGGREAFFGQGTRLTVV.

This clone was counted once. The chain combines TRBV2 with TRBJ1-1; weak D call: TRBD1 (5 bases). This CDR3 spans 12 amino acids. Germline values: CDR1 SNHLY, CDR2 FYNNEI. With 5 bases removed from V and 11 bases from J, the gap between germline ends came to 15 bases. The CDR3 reads CASSLSGEGAFF. The CDR3 nucleotides are TGTGCCAGCAGTTTAAGCGGGGAGGGGGCTTTCTTT.

The rearrangement uses TRBV20-1 and TRBJ2-1, with D possibly TRBD2 on 5 matching bases. There are 11 residues in the CDR3. Germline V CDR1 and CDR2: DFQATT, SNEGSKA (reference sequence). V was cut by 8 bases and J by 7 bases, with 12 bases left in between. CDR3 bases: TGCAGTCCGATACGAGGGAATGAGCAGTTCTTC. Its protein product is CSPIRGNEQFF.

The chain is built from TRBV29-1 and TRBJ2-5; D may be TRBD2 (7 bases). V lost 6 bases, J lost 1 base, and 24 bases lay in between. CDR1 is SQVTM and CDR2 is ANQGSEA in the germline V gene. The CDR3 extends over 17 amino acids. CDR3 region: CSVRGRARAGSQETQYF. As DNA, the CDR3 is TGCAGCGTGAGGGGGAGGGCGCGGGCTGGGAGCCAAGAGACCCAGTACTTC.

In its sample, this clone was seen a few times. The chain carries TRBV28 and TRBJ1-5; TRBD1 might be the D (5 bases). CDR1 and CDR2 (germline): MDHEN, SYDVKM. The CDR3 is 18 residues long. V lost 6 bases and J 9 bases, leaving 30 bases between the germline ends. The CDR3 DNA follows: TGTGCCAGCAGCCCCATACAGCCCCGGGACGCTGATTTGTGGCCCCAGCATTTT. Residues: CASSPIQPRDADLWPQHF.

The rearrangement joins TRBV19 to TRBJ1-1; 8 nucleotides match TRBD1. CDR3 size: 16 residues. Germline V gene sequence: CDR1 LNHDA, CDR2 SQIVND (reference sequence). With 3 bases clipped from V and 5 bases from J, the junction kept 11 bases outside the gene matches. The CDR3 sequence: CASSMSSLRDRTEAFF. The CDR3 DNA reads as TGTGCCAGTAGTATGAGCTCCCTTCGGGACAGGACTGAAGCTTTCTTT.

This clone is a singleton in its sample. The chain is built from TRBV27 and TRBJ1-5; a possible D gene is TRBD1 (5 bases). The CDR3 spans 13 residues. Germline lookup yields CDR1 MNHEY and CDR2 SMNVEV (reference sequence). With 4 bases removed from V and 5 bases from J, the gap between germline ends came to 9 bases. As DNA, the CDR3 is TGTGCCAGCAGTTGGGGGTACGATCAGCCCCAGCATTTT. Translating it yields CASSWGYDQPQHF.

The chain employs TRBV15 and TRBJ2-3; D is possibly TRBD1 (5 bases). V dropped 3 bases and J dropped 1 base, with 11 bases sitting between them. Germline CDR1 is LNHNV and CDR2 is YYDKDF (reference sequence). CDR3 length: 15 residues. The CDR3: CATSSVGAGTDTQYF. CDR3 nucleotide sequence: TGTGCCACCAGCAGTGTTGGGGCTGGCACAGATACGCAGTATTTT.

In its sample, this clone was seen once. The chain couples TRBV21-1 to TRBJ2-2; TRBD1, the D gene given by the table, was not confirmed from the DNA. TRBV21-1 is noted as a pseudogene. This CDR3 region has 17 residues. CDR3 sequence: CASSKGGGQGGTGELFF. CDR3 nucleotides: TGTGCCAGCAGCAAAGGGGGAGGACAGGGTGGGACCGGGGAGCTGTTTTTT.

This clone appeared a few times. J is TRBJ2-7 and V is TRBV7-9; a possible D gene is TRBD1 (6 bases). This CDR3 comprises 14 residues. From germline, CDR1 is SEHNR and CDR2 FQNEAQ (reference sequence). V was trimmed by 4 bases and J by 2 bases, leaving 12 bases between them. CDR3 nucleotides: TGTGCCAGCAGCTCGGACAGAATCCCCTACGAGCAGTACTTC. Protein sequence: CASSSDRIPYEQYF. Filled out from reference TRBV7-9 and TRBJ2-7, the complete variable domain reads DTGVSQNPRHKITKRGQNVTFRCDPISEHNRLYWYRQTLGQGPEFLTYFQNEAQLEKSRLLSDRFSAERPKGSFSTLEIQRTEQGDSAMYLCASSSDRIPYEQYFGPGTRLTVT.

The rearrangement joins TRBV28 to TRBJ1-4; D unresolved. Germline assignment: CDR1 MDHEN and CDR2 SYDVKM. Trimming removed 3 bases at V and 7 bases at J, with 6 bases between. The CDR3 runs to 12 residues. The CDR3 region has the DNA TGTGCCAGCAGTTTTTTAGGTGAAAAACTGTTTTTT. Its protein product is CASSFLGEKLFF. The whole variable domain, remainder taken from reference TRBV28 and TRBJ1-4, is DVKVTQSSRYLVKRTGEKVFLECVQDMDHENMFWYRQDPGLGLRLIYFSYDVKMKEKGDIPEGYSVSREKKERFSLILESASTNQTSMYLCASSFLGEKLFFGSGTQLSVL.

The sample holds one count of this clone. V usage is TRBV28 and J usage is TRBJ1-4; D unclear. V lost 7 bases to trimming and J lost 4 bases, with 4 bases between them. The germline gives CDR1 MDHEN, CDR2 SYDVKM. The CDR3 consists of 11 residues. CDR3 loop: CASKVNEKLFF. For the CDR3, the DNA is TGTGCCAGCAAAGTTAATGAAAAACTGTTTTTT.

The chain has TRBV13 and TRBJ2-3; D is uncertain. The CDR3 contains 13 residues. Per the germline V gene, CDR1 is PRHDT and CDR2 is FYEKMQ (reference sequence). The germline V and J ends were trimmed by 5 bases and 2 bases, with 8 bases remaining between them. The CDR3 DNA sequence: TGTGCCAGCAGCCCGCGCGACACAGATACGCAGTATTTT. Residues: CASSPRDTDTQYF. Full variable domain (rest looked up from reference TRBV13 and TRBJ2-3): AAGVIQSPRHLIKEKRETATLKCYPIPRHDTVYWYQQGPGQDPQFLISFYEKMQSDKGSIPDRFSAQQFSDYHSELNMSSLELGDSALYFCASSPRDTDTQYFGPGTRLTVL.

This chain links TRBV5-1 with TRBJ2-2; TRBD1 matches 7 bases. With V trimmed by 3 bases and J by 6 bases, 11 bases remained unmatched. The germline gives CDR1 SGHRS, CDR2 YFSETQ. The CDR3 is 16 residues long. CDR3 nucleotide sequence: TGCGCCAGCAGCTCAACAGGGGACGCCCGGGCCGGGGAGCTGTTTTTT. Translation gives CASSSTGDARAGELFF.

In this sample, this clone turned up a few times. J is TRBJ2-1 and V is TRBV4-1; D is unclear. Trimming pared 3 bases from V and 7 bases from J, leaving 16 bases between. Germline CDR1 MGHRA, CDR2 YSYEKL. The CDR3 contains 15 residues. CDR3 nucleotides: TGCGCCAGCAGCCACAGCACACCGGGCCGAAATGAGCAGTTCTTC. The encoded protein is CASSHSTPGRNEQFF.

With regard to this clone: Other DNA sequences from this sample encode an identical CDR3 as well. The DNA for the CDR3 is TGTGCCAGCAGTTTGGGCGGAAGGGAAAAACTGTTTTTT. Residues: CASSLGGREKLFF. The gene calls are TRBV28 and TRBJ1-4; D not resolved. V gave up 3 bases and J gave up 8 bases, with 10 bases separating them. The CDR3 has 13 amino acids. Germline CDR1 and CDR2: MDHEN and SYDVKM.

The J gene is TRBJ2-1, the V gene TRBV19, with 13 bases identical to TRBD2. The CDR3 totals 14 residues. The V segment lost 9 bases and the J segment 10 bases; nucleotides outside the gene matches: 9. CDR1 is LNHDA and CDR2 is SQIVND in the germline V gene (reference sequence). The CDR3, as DNA: TGTGCCAGCCGAACTAGCGGGAGGGCAGGGGAGCAGTTCTTC. It translates to CASRTSGRAGEQFF.

The chain combines TRBV6-5 with TRBJ1-2; D uncertain. Germline CDR1 is MNHEY and CDR2 is SVGAGI. The length of the CDR3 is 14 residues. V was pared by 6 bases and J by 4 bases, with 15 bases between. The chain's CDR3 is CASRNDGNSYGYTF. DNA of the CDR3: TGTGCCAGCAGAAACGATGGGAACTCCTATGGCTACACCTTC.

This chain connects TRBV19 to TRBJ1-1; 9 bases agree with TRBD1. The CDR3 has 14 residues. In germline, CDR1 is LNHDA, CDR2 SQIVND (reference sequence). Trimming at V came to 6 bases and at J to 11 bases, leaving 13 bases not matched to a gene. CDR3 protein: CASSERRDREAAFF. CDR3 bases: TGTGCCAGTAGCGAGAGAAGGGACAGGGAGGCTGCTTTCTTT. Filled out from reference TRBV19 and TRBJ1-1, the complete variable domain reads DGGITQSPKYLFRKEGQNVTLSCEQNLNHDAMYWYRQDPGQGLRLIYYSQIVNDFQKGDIAEGYSVSREKKESFPLTVTSAQKNPTAFYLCASSERRDREAAFFGQGTRLTVV.

This clone was seen only a few times. V usage is TRBV11-2 and J usage is TRBJ2-7; tentative D call: TRBD1 (5 bases). Trimming removed 0 bases at V and 1 base at J, with 10 bases between. The CDR3 extends over 15 amino acids. The germline V gene has CDR1 SGHAT and CDR2 FQNNGV. CDR3 region: CASSLDRDRSYEQYF. The CDR3 DNA reads as TGTGCCAGCAGCTTAGATCGTGACAGATCCTACGAGCAGTACTTC.

The chain's CDR3 is CAIKQAGEAYEQYF. Here the CDR3 DNA reads TGTGCCATCAAGCAAGCGGGAGAAGCCTACGAGCAGTACTTC. The chain combines TRBV10-3 with TRBJ2-7; 8 nucleotides agree with TRBD2. Germline V CDR1 and CDR2: ENHRY, SYGVKD. Unmatched junction bases numbered 7, after V lost 7 bases and J lost 2 bases. There are 14 residues in the CDR3.

In this sample, this clone turned up once. V usage is TRBV6-6 and J usage is TRBJ1-4; the D gene is possibly TRBD1 (5 bases). This CDR3 region has 14 residues. V gave up 5 bases and J gave up 4 bases, with 11 bases separating them. Germline V lookup: CDR1 MNHNY, CDR2 SVGAGI (reference sequence). The CDR3: CASSLRGLNEKLFF. CDR3 DNA sequence: TGTGCCAGCAGTCTTCGGGGCCTTAATGAAAAACTGTTTTTT.